A selection of T cell receptor beta chains follows, all from one sample in a study of blood T cell repertoires in COVID-19. The repertoire was sequenced with immunoSEQ multiplex PCR; TCRdb's copy has only in-frame clones and lacks some. The table lists roughly 180,000 clones, roughly 85% of them singletons. Sequencing was performed on peripheral blood. These receptors were taken from a man in his sixties with acute or convalescent COVID-19. Both conserved end residues are part of each CDR3. Fields, in order: J gene, V gene, clone size, D gene, CDR3 DNA, CDR3 protein. D genes are given only for firm matches. Where a row states a size, it is once, few, many or the class of an expanded clone; other rows omit it.

TRBJ2-3 | TRBV1 | NA | NA | TGCACCAGCAGCCAAGTGGTAAAGGAGCGGGGCATCACAGATACGCAGTATTTT | CTSSQVVKERGITDTQYF
TRBJ2-1 | TRBV5-1 | NA | TRBD1 | TGCGCCAGCTGCCGGGACAGGATGGGCAATGAGCAGTTCTTC | CASCRDRMGNEQFF
TRBJ2-1 | TRBV7-8 | NA | TRBD2 | TGTGCCAGCAGCTTAGGGGGAGCGGGAGGGCCCCCCTACAATGAGCAGTTCTTC | CASSLGGAGGPPYNEQFF
TRBJ2-5 | TRBV2 | NA | TRBD2 | TGTGCCAGCAGTTCGAGCGGGGGTAGGGGTGAGACCCAGTACTTC | CASSSSGGRGETQYF
TRBJ2-7 | TRBV27 | once | NA | TGTGCCAGCAGTTTATCGACGGGACACGGGGGGTACGAGCAGTACTTC | CASSLSTGHGGYEQYF
TRBJ2-1 | TRBV30 | NA | TRBD2 | TGTGCCTGGAGTGTTTTGGGGACTAGTCCCCTTGAGCAGTTCTTC | CAWSVLGTSPLEQFF
TRBJ2-1 | TRBV10-1 | NA | TRBD2 | TGCGCCAGCATTAGCGGGAGGGTATCCAATGAGCAGTTCTTC | CASISGRVSNEQFF
TRBJ1-6 | TRBV18 | few | NA | TGTGCCAGCTCACCATCGGGGGGCTTCGGTTCACCCCTCCACTTT | CASSPSGGFGSPLHF
TRBJ2-1 | TRBV9 | NA | NA | TGTGCCAGCAGCGTAGAGAGTGCCGCCTACAATGAGCAGTTCTTC | CASSVESAAYNEQFF
TRBJ1-2 | TRBV27 | NA | TRBD1 | TGTGCCAGCAGTCACCAGGGGGCAGAAATCTATGGCTACACCTTC | CASSHQGAEIYGYTF
TRBJ2-1 | TRBV7-6 | few | NA | TGTGCCAGCAGCTCGAAACTACATAGCTCCTACAATGAGCAGTTCTTC | CASSSKLHSSYNEQFF
TRBJ1-5 | TRBV2 | NA | NA | TGTGCCAGCAGTGAAAGTAGGGGGAAAGGCCAGCCCCAGCATTTT | CASSESRGKGQPQHF
TRBJ2-3 | TRBV7-8 | NA | TRBD2 | TGTGCCAGCAGCGATAGCGGGAGACCCACAGATACGCAGTATTTT | CASSDSGRPTDTQYF
TRBJ2-7 | TRBV20-1 | NA | TRBD1 | TGCAGTGCTAGTAATAGGGGACAGGGACCCTACGAGCAGTACTTC | CSASNRGQGPYEQYF
TRBJ1-4 | TRBV5-4 | NA | NA | TGTGCCAGCAGCGCCAATTCGCCCAGGGAAAAACTGTTTTTT | CASSANSPREKLFF
TRBJ1-1 | TRBV7-3 | few | NA | TGTGCCGGACCCTGGCAGGGTGAGACTGAAGCTTTCTTT | CAGPWQGETEAFF
TRBJ2-3 | TRBV27 | NA | TRBD2 | TGTGCCAGCAGTTTTCGGACTAGCGGGGAAGATACGCAGTATTTT | CASSFRTSGEDTQYF
TRBJ1-5 | TRBV6-9 | NA | NA | TGTGCCAGCAGCCAAAGCACTCCCGTTTTCAGGGGACAGCCCCAGCATTTT | CASSQSTPVFRGQPQHF
TRBJ2-3 | TRBV5-1 | NA | TRBD2 | TGCGCCAGCAGCTCGGGACTAGCGGGAGTCGGGACAGATACGCAGTATTTT | CASSSGLAGVGTDTQYF
TRBJ2-7 | TRBV27 | once | NA | TGTGCCAGCAGTCCGACAGGATCGACCTACGAGCAGTACTTC | CASSPTGSTYEQYF
TRBJ2-7 | TRBV5-5 | NA | TRBD1 | TGTGCCAGCAGCTTGTACTCCGGGACAGCGGTTAACTACGAGCAGTACTTC | CASSLYSGTAVNYEQYF
TRBJ1-2 | TRBV5-1 | NA | NA | TGCGCCAGCAGTTACTTGGGCGGGGGCTACACCTTC | CASSYLGGGYTF
TRBJ2-7 | TRBV7-8 | NA | NA | TGTGCCAGCAGCTTTAGCCCTCTTTTCCACGAGCAGTACTTC | CASSFSPLFHEQYF
TRBJ2-3 | TRBV11-1 | NA | NA | TGTGCCAGCAGCTTAGGACAGGTCAGCACAGATACGCAGTATTTT | CASSLGQVSTDTQYF
TRBJ1-1 | TRBV21-1 | NA | NA | TGTGCCAGCAGCACACCTGGGGGACACCACACTGAAGCTTTCTTT | CASSTPGGHHTEAFF
TRBJ2-1 | TRBV24-1 | NA | TRBD2 | TGTGCCACCAGTGATATTGCGGGGGTTAGCGGCAATGAGCAGTTCTTC | CATSDIAGVSGNEQFF
TRBJ2-2 | TRBV24-1 | NA | NA | TGTGCCACCAGTGATTTGGGGGGCAGGACCGGGGAGCTGTTTTTT | CATSDLGGRTGELFF
TRBJ1-2 | TRBV28 | NA | NA | TGTGCCAGCAGTTTCAACAGCTATGGCTACACCTTC | CASSFNSYGYTF
TRBJ2-1 | TRBV5-1 | NA | NA | TGCGCCAGCAGCCCCAGCGGAAGCTCCTACAATGAGCAGTTCTTC | CASSPSGSSYNEQFF
TRBJ1-6 | TRBV5-6 | NA | NA | TGTGCCAGCAGCTTCAGGGCTGCTAATTCACCCCTCCACTTT | CASSFRAANSPLHF
TRBJ1-1 | TRBV19 | NA | NA | TGTGCCAGTAGTATTGTAGGGGCGCGGCCCACTGAAGCTTTCTTT | CASSIVGARPTEAFF
TRBJ1-1 | TRBV7-8 | NA | TRBD1 | TGTGCCAGCAGCCCCCGACAGGGTGCTGAAGCTTTCTTT | CASSPRQGAEAFF
TRBJ1-1 | TRBV6-1 | NA | TRBD1 | TGTGCCAGCAGTTCACCGGGACAGGGGGCCGCTGAAGCTTTCTTT | CASSSPGQGAAEAFF
TRBJ1-5 | TRBV12-3/TRBV12-4 | NA | TRBD1 | TGTGCCAGCAGACAACAGGGGAATCAGCCCCAGCATTTT | CASRQQGNQPQHF
TRBJ2-6 | TRBV30 | NA | NA | TGTGCCTGGGACAGCTCTGGGGCCAACGTCCTGACTTTC | CAWDSSGANVLTF
TRBJ2-7 | TRBV15 | NA | NA | TGTGCCACCAGCAAACCCCTGGGGCTAGCGACTGTCTACGAGCAGTACTTC | CATSKPLGLATVYEQYF
TRBJ1-1 | TRBV3-1/TRBV3-2 | NA | TRBD1 | TGTGCCAGCAGCCCCCGGGACAGGGGGACGGCTTTCTTT | CASSPRDRGTAFF
TRBJ2-1 | TRBV5-1 | NA | NA | TGCGCCAGCAGCTTGTCCCCCACACCCAATGAGCAGTTCTTC | CASSLSPTPNEQFF
TRBJ1-5 | TRBV15 | NA | TRBD1 | TGTGCCACCAGCAGACGGACAGGCGTCAATCAGCCCCAGCATTTT | CATSRRTGVNQPQHF
TRBJ2-2 | TRBV29-1 | NA | TRBD2 | TGCAGCGTTGAACAGACTAGCGGGAACACCGGGGAGCTGTTTTTT | CSVEQTSGNTGELFF
TRBJ2-1 | TRBV18 | NA | NA | TGTGCCAGCTCACCACCGGCTAGCGCGACGTGGGGAGATGAGCAGTTCTTC | CASSPPASATWGDEQFF
TRBJ2-7 | TRBV7-3 | NA | NA | TGTGCCAGCAGCTCCGGACATCGCTACGAGCAGTACTTC | CASSSGHRYEQYF
TRBJ2-7 | TRBV7-2 | NA | TRBD2 | TGTGCCAGCAGCATGCGGACTAGCGGGAGGGCCCTTTACGAGCAGTACTTC | CASSMRTSGRALYEQYF
TRBJ2-5 | TRBV5-4 | NA | NA | TGTGCCAGCAGGTCACAAGGGAGGTCAGAGACCCAGTACTTC | CASRSQGRSETQYF
TRBJ2-1 | TRBV30 | NA | TRBD2 | TGTGCCTGGAAGCGAGAACTAGCGGGAGGGAATAGGCAAAATGAGCAGTTCTTC | CAWKRELAGGNRQNEQFF
TRBJ2-7 | TRBV6-5 | NA | TRBD2 | TGTGCCAGCAGTTACTCTTCGGGAGGCTCCGAGCAGTACTTC | CASSYSSGGSEQYF
TRBJ2-5 | TRBV7-3 | NA | NA | TGTGCCAGCAGCTTAAGCACGCGGGAGACCCAGTACTTC | CASSLSTRETQYF
TRBJ2-7 | TRBV27 | NA | NA | TGTGCCAGCCGCACGTCCCCGACAGGTGGTTACGAGCAGTACTTC | CASRTSPTGGYEQYF
TRBJ2-1 | TRBV30 | NA | TRBD2 | TGTGCCTGGAGTGTACGAGGAGGACTAGCGGGCTCCTACAATGAGCAGTTCTTC | CAWSVRGGLAGSYNEQFF
TRBJ2-4 | TRBV27 | NA | TRBD2 | TGTGCCACCTCGGGACTAGCGGAAGTAGCCAAAAACATTCAGTACTTC | CATSGLAEVAKNIQYF
TRBJ1-2 | TRBV19 | NA | NA | TGTGCCAGTAGTATCCGGGACCTGGGGGCTTACACCTTC | CASSIRDLGAYTF
TRBJ2-2 | TRBV2 | few | TRBD1 | TGTGCCAGCCGATCCTTAGACAGGGCGAACACCGGGGAGCTGTTTTTT | CASRSLDRANTGELFF
TRBJ2-5 | TRBV11-1 | few | NA | TGTGCCAGCAGCCTAATGCAGGGTCAAGAGACCCAGTACTTC | CASSLMQGQETQYF
TRBJ2-4 | TRBV6-5 | NA | NA | TGTGCCACCACCAGGGAATGGGGACAACAAAACATTCAGTACTTC | CATTREWGQQNIQYF
TRBJ2-7 | TRBV6-5 | NA | NA | TGTGCCAGCAGTTACTCGGAGGGGTCCTACGAGCAGTACTTC | CASSYSEGSYEQYF
TRBJ1-1 | TRBV29-1 | NA | NA | TGCAGCGTTGTCAGGGTAGGCACTGAAGCTTTCTTT | CSVVRVGTEAFF
TRBJ2-7 | TRBV28 | NA | TRBD2 | TGTGCCAGCAGGGCAGCGGGAGCGATCGAGCAGTACTTC | CASRAAGAIEQYF
TRBJ2-7 | TRBV5-1 | NA | NA | TGCGCCAGCAGCTTGAACGGAGGGACGCCGAGCCCCTACGAGCAGTACTTC | CASSLNGGTPSPYEQYF
TRBJ2-1 | TRBV30 | NA | TRBD1 | TGTGCCTGGGGTCAGGGGGACGGAGCCTACAATGAGCAGTTCTTC | CAWGQGDGAYNEQFF
TRBJ2-5 | TRBV5-8 | NA | NA | TGTGCCAGCAGCTTGGCCCAGCAAGAGACCCAGTACTTC | CASSLAQQETQYF